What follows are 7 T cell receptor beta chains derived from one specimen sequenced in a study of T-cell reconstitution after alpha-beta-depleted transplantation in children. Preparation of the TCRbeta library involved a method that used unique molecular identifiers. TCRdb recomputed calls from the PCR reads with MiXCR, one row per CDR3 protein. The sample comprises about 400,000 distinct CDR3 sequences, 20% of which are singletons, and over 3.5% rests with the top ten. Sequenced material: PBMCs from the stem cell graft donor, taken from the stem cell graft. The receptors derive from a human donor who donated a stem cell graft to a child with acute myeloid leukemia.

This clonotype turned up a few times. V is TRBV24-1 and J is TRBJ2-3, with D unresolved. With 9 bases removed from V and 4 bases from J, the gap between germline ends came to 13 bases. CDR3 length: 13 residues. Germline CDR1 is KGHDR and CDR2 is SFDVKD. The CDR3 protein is CATAGPPADTQYF. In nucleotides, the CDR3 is TGTGCCACCGCCGGTCCCCCCGCAGATACGCAGTATTTT.

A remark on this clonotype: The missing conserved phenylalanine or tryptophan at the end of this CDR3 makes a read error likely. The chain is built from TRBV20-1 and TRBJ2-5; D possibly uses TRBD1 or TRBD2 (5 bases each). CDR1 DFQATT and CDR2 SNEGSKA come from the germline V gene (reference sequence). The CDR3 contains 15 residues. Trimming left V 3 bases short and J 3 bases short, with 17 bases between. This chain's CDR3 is CSASRPGTAKETQYC. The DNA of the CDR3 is TGCAGTGCTAGTAGACCCGGGACCGCAAAAGAGACCCAGTACTGC.

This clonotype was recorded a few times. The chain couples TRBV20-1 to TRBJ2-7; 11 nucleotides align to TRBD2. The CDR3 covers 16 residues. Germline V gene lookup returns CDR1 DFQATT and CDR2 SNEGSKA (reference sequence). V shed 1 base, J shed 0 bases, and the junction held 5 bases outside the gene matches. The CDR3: CSARGRGLAASYEQYF. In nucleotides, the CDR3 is TGCAGTGCTAGAGGGCGGGGACTAGCGGCCTCCTACGAGCAGTACTTC.

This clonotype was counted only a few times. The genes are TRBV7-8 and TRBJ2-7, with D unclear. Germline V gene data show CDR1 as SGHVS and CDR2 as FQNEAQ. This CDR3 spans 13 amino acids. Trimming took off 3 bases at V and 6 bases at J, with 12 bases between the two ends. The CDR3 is CASSLRLHFEQYF. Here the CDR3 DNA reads TGTGCCAGCAGCTTGAGACTTCATTTCGAGCAGTACTTC.

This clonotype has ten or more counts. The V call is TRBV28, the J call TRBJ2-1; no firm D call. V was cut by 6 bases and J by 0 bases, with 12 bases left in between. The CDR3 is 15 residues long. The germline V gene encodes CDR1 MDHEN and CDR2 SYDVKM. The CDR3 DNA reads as TGTGCCAGCAGGCCAACTTCGAGCTCCTACAATGAGCAGTTCTTC. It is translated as CASRPTSSSYNEQFF.

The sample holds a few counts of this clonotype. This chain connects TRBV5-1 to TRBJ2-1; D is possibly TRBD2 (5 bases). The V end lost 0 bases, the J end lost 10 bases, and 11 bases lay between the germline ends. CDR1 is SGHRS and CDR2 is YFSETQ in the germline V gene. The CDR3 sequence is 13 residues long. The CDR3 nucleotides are TGCGCCAGCAGCTTGGCCAGCGGCAAAGAGCAGTTCTTC. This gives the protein CASSLASGKEQFF.

CDR3 in DNA: TGTGCCAGCACCTTCGAAAAGAACACTGAAGCTTTCTTT. Translated, it gives CASTFEKNTEAFF. The chain has TRBV12-3 or TRBV12-4 and TRBJ1-1; D unresolved. The ends were cut back, 7 bases at V and 1 base at J, with 10 bases in the middle. The CDR3 consists of 13 residues.